This T cell receptor beta chain was captured by sequencing in a study of identical twins. Whole-study findings and limits: Analyses based on zero insertions could be partly confounded by invariant MAIT and iNKT cells.

TCRdb re-derived calls from the 5' RACE reads in MiXCR, one entry per CDR3 protein. The data contain approximately 500,000 distinct CDR3 sequences, roughly 15% of them singletons. Looked up from germline, CDR1 is MNHEY and CDR2 is SVGAGI. J was trimmed by 13 bases and V by 6 bases; bases with no gene match: 8. This CDR3 comprises 11 residues. This clonotype was observed a few times. What it recognizes is unknown. These data also featured in a second study, about yellow fever vaccine responses in identical twins.

The sequenced material came from CD4+ T cells sorted from blood. The TCR sequence derives from a woman between 18 and 30 years old in good health. The gene calls are TRBV6-5 and TRBJ2-7; the match to TRBD1 covers 8 bases. The CDR3 DNA follows: TGTGCCAGCAGCCAAGGACAGGGTATCTACTTC. Its translation is CASSQGQGIYF.